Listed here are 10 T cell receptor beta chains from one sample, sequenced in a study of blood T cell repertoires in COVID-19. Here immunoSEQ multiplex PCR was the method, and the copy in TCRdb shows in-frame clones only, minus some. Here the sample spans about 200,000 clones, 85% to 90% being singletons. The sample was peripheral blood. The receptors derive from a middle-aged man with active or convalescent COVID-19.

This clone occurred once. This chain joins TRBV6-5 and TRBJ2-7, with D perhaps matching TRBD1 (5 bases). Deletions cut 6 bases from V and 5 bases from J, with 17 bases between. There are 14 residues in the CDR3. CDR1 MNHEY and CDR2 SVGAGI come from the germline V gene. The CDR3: CASRPQGKWHEQYF. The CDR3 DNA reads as TGTGCCAGCAGACCGCAGGGTAAATGGCACGAGCAGTACTTC.

The CDR3 bases are TGTGCCAGCAGCCTTCAGGGGCTCCCCTACGAGCAGTACTTC. It encodes CASSLQGLPYEQYF. This rearrangement joins TRBV28 to TRBJ2-7, with D perhaps TRBD1 (6 bases). Germline lookup yields CDR1 MDHEN and CDR2 SYDVKM. V was clipped by 6 bases and J by 2 bases, with 14 bases between them. The CDR3 is 14 amino acids.

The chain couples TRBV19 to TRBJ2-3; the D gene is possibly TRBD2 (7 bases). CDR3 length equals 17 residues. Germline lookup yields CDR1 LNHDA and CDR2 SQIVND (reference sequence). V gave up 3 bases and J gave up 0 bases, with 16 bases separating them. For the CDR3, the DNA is TGTGCCAGTAGTATGGGGGGGCTCAAGATTAGCACAGATACGCAGTATTTT. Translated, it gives CASSMGGLKISTDTQYF.

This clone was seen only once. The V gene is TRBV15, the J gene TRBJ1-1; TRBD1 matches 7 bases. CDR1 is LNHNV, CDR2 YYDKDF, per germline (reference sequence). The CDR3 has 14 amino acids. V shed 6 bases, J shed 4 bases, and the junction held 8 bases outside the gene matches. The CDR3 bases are TGTGCCACCAGAACCGGGACAGAGAGCACTGAAGCTTTCTTT. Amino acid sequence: CATRTGTESTEAFF.

The CDR3 reads CASSEAGPLHF. CDR3 nucleotides: TGTGCCAGCAGTGAAGCCGGTCCCCTCCACTTT. V and J are TRBV2 and TRBJ1-6; D remains ambiguous. The CDR3 is 11 residues long. The V and J ends lost 0 bases and 13 bases respectively, with 4 bases between them. CDR1 SNHLY and CDR2 FYNNEI come from the germline V gene.

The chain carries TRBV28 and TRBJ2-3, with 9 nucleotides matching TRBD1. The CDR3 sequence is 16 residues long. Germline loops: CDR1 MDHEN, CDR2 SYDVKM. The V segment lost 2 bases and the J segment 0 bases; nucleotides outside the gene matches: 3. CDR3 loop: CASSLTGTGSTDTQYF. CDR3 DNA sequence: TGTGCCAGCAGTTTAACCGGGACAGGGAGCACAGATACGCAGTATTTT.

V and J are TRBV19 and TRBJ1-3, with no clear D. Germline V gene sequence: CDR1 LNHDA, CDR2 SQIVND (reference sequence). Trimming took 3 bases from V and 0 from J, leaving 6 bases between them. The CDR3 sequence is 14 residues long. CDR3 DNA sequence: TGTGCCAGTAGTATGCAGAACTCTGGAAACACCATATATTTT. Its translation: CASSMQNSGNTIYF.

In nucleotides, the CDR3 is TGTGCCACCAGCATAATTCCCGGGACAGTTATGAACACTGAAGCTTTCTTT. This gives the protein CATSIIPGTVMNTEAFF. The chain links TRBV15 to TRBJ1-1; 7 bases agree with TRBD1. This CDR3 region has 17 residues. The germline CDR1 and CDR2 sequences are LNHNV and YYDKDF (reference sequence). Trimming took 4 bases from V and 0 from J; bases not matched to a gene: 11.

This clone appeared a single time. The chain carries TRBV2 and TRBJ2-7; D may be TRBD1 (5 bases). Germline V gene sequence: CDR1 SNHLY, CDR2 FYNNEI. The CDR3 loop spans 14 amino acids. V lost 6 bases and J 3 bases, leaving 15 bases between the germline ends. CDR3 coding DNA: TGTGCCAGCAGACCAACCCAGACAGTCTACGAGCAGTACTTC. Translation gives CASRPTQTVYEQYF.

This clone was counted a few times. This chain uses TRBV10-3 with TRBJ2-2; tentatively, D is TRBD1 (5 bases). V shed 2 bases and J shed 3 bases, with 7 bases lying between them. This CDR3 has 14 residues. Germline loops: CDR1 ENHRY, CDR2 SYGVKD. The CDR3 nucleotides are TGTGCCATCAGTGAGACAGGTCACACCGGGGAGCTGTTTTTT. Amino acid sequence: CAISETGHTGELFF.